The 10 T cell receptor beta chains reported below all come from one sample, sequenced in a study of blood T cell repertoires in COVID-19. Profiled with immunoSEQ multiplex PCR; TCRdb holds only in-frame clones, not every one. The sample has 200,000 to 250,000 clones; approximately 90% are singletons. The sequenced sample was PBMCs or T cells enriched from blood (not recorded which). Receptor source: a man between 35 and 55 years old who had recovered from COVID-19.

The CDR3 bases are TGTGCCAGTAGTGGGACAGGGGGCGCGGGCACTGAAGCTTTCTTT. Amino acid sequence: CASSGTGGAGTEAFF. The J gene is TRBJ1-1, the V gene TRBV19; 12 bases match TRBD1. The CDR3 has 15 residues. The germline gives CDR1 LNHDA, CDR2 SQIVND (reference sequence). The V gene end was trimmed by 5 bases and the J gene end by 4 bases; junction bases not matched to a gene: 5.

The CDR3 DNA reads TGTGCCAGCTTGAGGGGGGGGGCCTACGAGCAGTACTTC. Translated, it gives CASLRGGAYEQYF. The chain uses TRBV28 and TRBJ2-7, with D possibly matching TRBD2 (7 bases). Trimming left V 8 bases short and J 2 bases short, with 13 bases between. Germline CDR1 is MDHEN and CDR2 is SYDVKM. This CDR3 is 13 amino acids long.

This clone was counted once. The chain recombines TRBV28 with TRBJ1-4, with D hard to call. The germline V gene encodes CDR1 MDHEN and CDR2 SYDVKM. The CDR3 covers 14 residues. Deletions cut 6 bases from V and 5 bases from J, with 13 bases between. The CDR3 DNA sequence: TGTGCCAGCAGAGCGCAGCCCGAGAATGAAAAACTGTTTTTT. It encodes CASRAQPENEKLFF.

CDR3 coding DNA: TGTGCCACCAGTGACTCCGCTCGACAGGGAAACTATGGCTACACCTTC. Its translation is CATSDSARQGNYGYTF. The chain employs TRBV24-1 and TRBJ1-2, with 7 bases identical to TRBD1. The CDR3 sequence is 16 residues long. Trimming cost V 4 bases and J 2 bases; bases outside gene matches: 9. Germline V CDR1 and CDR2: KGHDR, SFDVKD.

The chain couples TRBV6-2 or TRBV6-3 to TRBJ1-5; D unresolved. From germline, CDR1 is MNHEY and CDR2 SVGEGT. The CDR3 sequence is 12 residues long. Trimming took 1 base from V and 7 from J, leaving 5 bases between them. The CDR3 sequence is CASSYYGQPQHF. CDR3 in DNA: TGTGCCAGCAGTTACTATGGCCAGCCCCAGCATTTT.

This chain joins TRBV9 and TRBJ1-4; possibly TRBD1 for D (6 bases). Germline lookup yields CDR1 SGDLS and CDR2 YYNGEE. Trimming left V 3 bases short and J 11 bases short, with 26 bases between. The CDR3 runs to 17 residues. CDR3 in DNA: TGTGCCAGCAGCGAAGGAGGTCAGGGGACGTATGCCGGGAAACTGTTTTTT. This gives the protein CASSEGGQGTYAGKLFF.

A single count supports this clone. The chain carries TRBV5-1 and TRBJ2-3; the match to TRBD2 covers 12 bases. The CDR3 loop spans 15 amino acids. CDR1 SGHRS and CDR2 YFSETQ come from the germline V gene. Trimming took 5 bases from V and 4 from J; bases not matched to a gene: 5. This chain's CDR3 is CASSLAGGPSDTQYF. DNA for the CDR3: TGCGCCAGCAGTCTAGCGGGGGGGCCTTCAGATACGCAGTATTTT.

The CDR3 sequence is CASSNDRIVGYTF. The CDR3 DNA reads as TGTGCCAGTAGTAACGACAGGATTGTTGGCTACACCTTC. The rearrangement links TRBV19 to TRBJ1-2, with D tentatively TRBD1 (6 bases). CDR3 length equals 13 residues. Trimming pared 4 bases from V and 7 bases from J, leaving 13 bases between. Germline assignment: CDR1 LNHDA and CDR2 SQIVND (reference sequence).

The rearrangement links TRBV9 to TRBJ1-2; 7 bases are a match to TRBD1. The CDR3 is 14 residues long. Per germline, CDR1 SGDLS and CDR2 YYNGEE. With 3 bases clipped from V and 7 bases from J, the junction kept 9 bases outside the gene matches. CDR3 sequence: CASSEQTGYGGYTF. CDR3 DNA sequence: TGTGCCAGCAGCGAGCAGACAGGGTACGGTGGCTACACCTTC. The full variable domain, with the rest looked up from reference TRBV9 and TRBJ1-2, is DSGVTQTPKHLITATGQRVTLRCSPRSGDLSVYWYQQSLDQGLQFLIQYYNGEERAKGNILERFSAQQFPDLHSELNLSSLELGDSALYFCASSEQTGYGGYTFGSGTRLTVV.

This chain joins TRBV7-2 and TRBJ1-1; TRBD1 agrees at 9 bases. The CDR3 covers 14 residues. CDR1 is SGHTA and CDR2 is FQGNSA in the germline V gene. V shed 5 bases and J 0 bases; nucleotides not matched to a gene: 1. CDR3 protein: CASSRQGVNTEAFF. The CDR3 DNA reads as TGTGCCAGCAGCAGACAGGGGGTGAACACTGAAGCTTTCTTT.